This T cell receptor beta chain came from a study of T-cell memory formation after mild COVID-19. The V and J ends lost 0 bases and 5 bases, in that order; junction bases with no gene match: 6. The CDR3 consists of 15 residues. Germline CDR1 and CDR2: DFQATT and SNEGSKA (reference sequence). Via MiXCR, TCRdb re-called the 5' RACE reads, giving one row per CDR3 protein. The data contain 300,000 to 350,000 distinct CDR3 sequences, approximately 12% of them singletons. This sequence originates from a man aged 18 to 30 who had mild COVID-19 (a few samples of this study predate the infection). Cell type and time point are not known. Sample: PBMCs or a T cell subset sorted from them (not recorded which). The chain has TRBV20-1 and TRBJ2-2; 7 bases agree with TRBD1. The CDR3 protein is CSARDFSRGTGELFF. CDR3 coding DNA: TGCAGTGCTAGAGATTTCTCCAGGGGGACCGGGGAGCTGTTTTTT.